These 19 T cell receptor beta chains originate from one sample sequenced in a study of shared T cell receptors in the human thymus. Produced via immunoSEQ multiplex PCR; TCRdb's table is partial and in-frame only. The table shows about 380,000 clones, with just under 95% occurring only once. Specimen: thymocytes. The receptors shown here come from a human donor.

The chain uses TRBV9 and TRBJ2-1; no clear D gene. The germline V gene has CDR1 SGDLS and CDR2 YYNGEE. CDR3 length: 14 residues. The V end lost 4 bases, the J end lost 5 bases, and 13 bases lay between the germline ends. CDR3 sequence reads: CASSSRGAHNEQFF. DNA of the CDR3: TGTGCCAGCAGCTCCCGAGGCGCCCACAATGAGCAGTTCTTC.

V usage is TRBV5-5 and J usage is TRBJ2-3, with 8 bases matching TRBD1. The junction had 17 bases not matched to a gene; V was cut back by 7 bases and J by 1 base. CDR1 and CDR2 from the germline V gene are SGHKS and YYEKEE (reference sequence). This CDR3 contains 18 residues. The DNA for the CDR3 is TGTGCCAGCGACAAGGACAGGGTGCCCCTCGGGGGCACAGATACGCAGTATTTT. It translates to CASDKDRVPLGGTDTQYF. Based on the CDR3 plus reference TRBV5-5 and TRBJ2-3, the full variable domain is DAGVTQSPTHLIKTRGQQVTLRCSPISGHKSVSWYQQVLGQGPQFIFQYYEKEERGRGNFPDRFSARQFPNYSSELNVNALLLGDSALYLCASDKDRVPLGGTDTQYFGPGTRLTVL.

The genes are TRBV4-2 and TRBJ2-7, with 7 positions matching TRBD2. CDR3 length: 16 amino acids. After removal of 0 bases from V and 4 bases from J, the junction contained 9 bases not matched to a gene. Germline V gene sequence: CDR1 LGHNA, CDR2 YNFKEQ. CDR3 nucleotide sequence: TGTGCCAGCAGCCAAGATGGAGATGTTAGCGGGTACGAGCAGTACTTC. Translation: CASSQDGDVSGYEQYF.

This sequence joins TRBV6-6 and TRBJ2-3; D call uncertain. V was shortened by 8 bases and J by 0 bases, with 9 bases between the two germline ends. The CDR3 extends over 13 amino acids. CDR1 is MNHNY and CDR2 is SVGAGI in the germline V gene (reference sequence). The CDR3 DNA reads TGTGCCAGCGTGAGTTCCAGCACAGATACGCAGTATTTT. It encodes CASVSSSTDTQYF.

The V gene is TRBV21-1, the J gene TRBJ2-7; TRBD1 was called by the table and not checked on the DNA. TRBV21-1 is given as a pseudogene. The CDR3 consists of 16 residues. CDR3 in amino acids: CASSKARQGSSYEQYF. In DNA, the CDR3 is TGTGCCAGCAGCAAAGCCAGACAGGGAAGCTCCTACGAGCAGTACTTC.

The chain joins TRBV18 to TRBJ1-1; 7 bases are a match to TRBD1. The V and J ends lost 2 bases and 5 bases, in that order; junction bases with no gene match: 11. This CDR3 is built from 16 residues. CDR1 is KGHSH and CDR2 is LQKENI in the germline V gene. CDR3 residues: CASSPINAGGETEAFF. The CDR3 bases are TGTGCCAGCTCACCAATTAACGCAGGGGGGGAAACTGAAGCTTTCTTT.

CDR3 protein: CATSSQSSRSYEQYF. CDR3 in DNA: TGTGCCACCAGCAGTCAGTCATCTCGCTCCTACGAGCAGTACTTC. This chain links TRBV15 with TRBJ2-7; D gene ambiguous. Germline V gene data show CDR1 as LNHNV and CDR2 as YYDKDF (reference sequence). V was trimmed by 3 bases and J by 0 bases, leaving 12 bases between them. The CDR3 runs to 15 residues.

The chain carries TRBV19 and TRBJ2-4, with a weak D call TRBD2 (6 bases). Germline V gene sequence: CDR1 LNHDA, CDR2 SQIVND (reference sequence). V lost 9 bases and J lost 6, with 24 bases in between. The CDR3 runs 16 residues. The DNA for the CDR3 is TGTGCCAGCACACCTCTGCGGGACGGTGGTAGAAACATTCAGTACTTC. This sequence encodes CASTPLRDGGRNIQYF.

The rearrangement links TRBV5-5 to TRBJ2-3; D possibly corresponds to TRBD2 (6 bases). The V end lost 0 bases, the J end lost 3 bases, and 20 bases lay between the germline ends. CDR1 and CDR2 from the germline V gene are SGHKS and YYEKEE (reference sequence). The CDR3 has 18 amino acids. The CDR3 nucleotides are TGTGCCAGCAGCTTGGATTTAGCCGGGAGCCCTTGTACAGATACGCAGTATTTT. As protein: CASSLDLAGSPCTDTQYF.

The chain links TRBV7-2 to TRBJ2-3; TRBD2 agrees at 11 bases. CDR3 length: 16 amino acids. Per the germline V gene, CDR1 is SGHTA and CDR2 is FQGNSA. The V and J ends lost 6 bases and 0 bases, in that order; junction bases with no gene match: 5. CDR3 loop: CASRQRLAGSTDTQYF. In DNA form, the CDR3 reads TGTGCCAGCAGACAAAGACTAGCGGGAAGCACAGATACGCAGTATTTT.

The chain carries TRBV5-1 and TRBJ2-3; 10 bases line up with TRBD1. The V and J ends lost 4 bases and 4 bases, in that order; junction bases with no gene match: 6. Germline V gene data show CDR1 as SGHRS and CDR2 as YFSETQ. This CDR3 spans 15 amino acids. CDR3 in DNA: TGCGCCAGCAGCGCTGACAGGGGGCCCCCAGATACGCAGTATTTT. It translates to CASSADRGPPDTQYF.

This chain uses TRBV14 with TRBJ2-7; maybe TRBD1 (7 bases). Germline V CDR1 and CDR2: SGHDN, FVKESK. This CDR3 comprises 18 residues. V was pared by 1 base and J by 4 bases, with 23 bases between. The CDR3: CASSQGRGTAIFRYEQYF. CDR3 in DNA: TGTGCCAGCAGCCAAGGCCGGGGGACAGCCATATTCCGATACGAGCAGTACTTC.

This clone was counted a single time. This chain connects TRBV20-1 to TRBJ2-1; D is ambiguous. The CDR3 runs 10 residues. V lost 1 base and J lost 12, with 7 bases in between. CDR1 and CDR2 from the germline V gene are DFQATT and SNEGSKA (reference sequence). CDR3 sequence reads: CSARVPPQFF. CDR3 DNA sequence: TGCAGTGCTAGAGTCCCCCCGCAGTTCTTC.

This chain uses TRBV28 with TRBJ2-2; the D is unclear. From germline, CDR1 is MDHEN and CDR2 SYDVKM. The CDR3 totals 20 residues. V was pared by 1 base and J by 0 bases, with 21 bases between. Here the CDR3 reads CASSLSWVRCERANTGELFF. The CDR3 bases are TGTGCCAGCAGTTTATCTTGGGTCCGATGCGAAAGGGCGAACACCGGGGAGCTGTTTTTT.

V and J are TRBV5-6 and TRBJ2-7; D might be TRBD2 (6 bases). Germline CDR1 and CDR2: SGHDT and YYEEEE. Trimming removed 0 bases from V and 4 bases from J, with 11 bases in between. CDR3 size: 14 residues. CDR3 loop: CASSLGGGEYEQYF. CDR3 DNA: TGTGCCAGCAGCTTGGGCGGAGGGGAGTACGAGCAGTACTTC.

This clone came up once. The chain couples TRBV4-2 to TRBJ2-5; TRBD1 matches 7 bases. Germline trimming cut 3 bases from V and 2 bases from J; bases unmatched to any gene: 15. Germline V gene lookup returns CDR1 LGHNA and CDR2 YNFKEQ. The CDR3 has 18 residues. The CDR3 DNA reads as TGTGCCAGCAGCCATCCATTACCGACAGGGTACATTCAAGAGACCCAGTACTTC. Translated: CASSHPLPTGYIQETQYF.

The chain links TRBV27 to TRBJ1-2, with D hard to call. The CDR3 spans 14 residues. Per the germline V gene, CDR1 is MNHEY and CDR2 is SMNVEV (reference sequence). V was pared by 5 bases and J by 0 bases, with 10 bases between. The DNA of the CDR3 is TGTGCCAGCAGTCGACGACAACCTAACTATGGCTACACCTTC. Its protein is CASSRRQPNYGYTF.

Concerning this clone: Germline is not matched at one junction end, which may reflect a read error. The chain couples TRBV7-7 to TRBJ2-5; 8 nucleotides align to TRBD2. Germline V gene sequence: CDR1 SSHAT, CDR2 FNYEAQ (reference sequence). The CDR3 sequence is 16 residues long. CDR3 region: CASSLVFSSGLETQYF. CDR3 DNA: TGTGCTAGCAGCTTAGTTTTCTCTAGCGGGCTGGAGACCCAGTACTTC.

The CDR3 sequence: CASSLRASGSYEQYF. CDR3 coding DNA: TGTGCCAGCAGCTTACGGGCCAGTGGCTCCTACGAGCAGTACTTC. This chain uses TRBV11-2 with TRBJ2-7; D ambiguous. CDR1 is SGHAT and CDR2 is FQNNGV in the germline V gene. The CDR3 runs to 15 residues. V was pared by 2 bases and J by 0 bases, with 11 bases between.